The clone carrying this TCR beta chain was seen a handful of times. Its antigen remains unknown. Germline loops: CDR1 KGHSH, CDR2 LQKENI. The CDR3 spans 16 residues. With 2 bases removed from V and 8 bases from J, the gap between germline ends came to 21 bases. This record comes from a study of identical twins. The study, taken as a whole, reports: Twin-shared out-of-frame alpha sequences were enriched for low generation probability. While abundant cord blood beta clonotypes carried fewer insertions, memory repertoires showed no such pattern.

Every one of the donors was a healthy Caucasian. Unique molecular identifiers were in the cDNA, with template-switch universal primer binding. MiXCR was run by TCRdb on the 5' RACE reads, yielding one entry per CDR3 protein. Of around 960,000 distinct CDR3 sequences in the sample, approximately 13% were seen once. Another study also made use of these data, one on yellow fever vaccine responses in identical twins.

The chain combines TRBV18 with TRBJ1-2, with a tentative D call TRBD1 (5 bases). This clonotype was sampled from a woman aged 18-30 years in good health. Sequencing was performed on PBMCs. CDR3 amino acids: CASSPGEGDSGQGYTF. The CDR3 coding sequence is TGTGCCAGCTCACCAGGGGAGGGCGACAGCGGCCAAGGCTACACCTTC.